These 14 T cell receptor beta chains were sequenced from one sample in a study of cytomegalovirus exposure and HLA in healthy donors. Primers for the PCR totalled 60 Vbeta and 13 Jbeta. Repertoires were generated with immunoSEQ multiplex PCR, while TCRdb's copy carries only in-frame clones and drops some. The sample includes approximately 70,000 clones, 65% to 75% seen only once; the top ten take approximately 10%. The sample comprised PBMCs. The receptors here all came from a woman aged 55-75 years in good health and CMV-seropositive.

V and J are TRBV15 and TRBJ2-5, with 7 nucleotides matching TRBD2. V shed 0 bases and J 2 bases; nucleotides not matched to a gene: 9. The length of the CDR3 is 17 residues. Germline V gene data show CDR1 as LNHNV and CDR2 as YYDKDF (reference sequence). The CDR3 coding sequence is TGTGCCACCAGCAGAGATCTAGCTTCTAGCGGACAAGAGACCCAGTACTTC. Amino acids: CATSRDLASSGQETQYF.

The chain has TRBV9 and TRBJ1-2, with 9 positions matching TRBD1. This CDR3 is built from 13 residues. V gave up 3 bases and J gave up 8 bases; unmatched junction bases: 5. Germline assignment: CDR1 SGDLS and CDR2 YYNGEE. CDR3 sequence reads: CASSAGQGIGYTF. CDR3 nucleotide sequence: TGTGCCAGCAGCGCGGGACAGGGCATAGGCTACACCTTC.

This sequence joins TRBV5-1 and TRBJ1-1; D is uncertain. Germline assignment: CDR1 SGHRS and CDR2 YFSETQ. V lost 3 bases to trimming and J lost 4 bases, with 16 bases between them. This CDR3 region has 15 residues. DNA of the CDR3: TGCGCCAGCAGCTCAGATCGGGTGGGAGGCACTGAAGCTTTCTTT. Protein product: CASSSDRVGGTEAFF.

This clone has just a few counts. The CDR3 coding sequence is TGTGCCATCAACCGACAGGGCCTCAATCAGCCCCAGCATTTT. This codes for CAINRQGLNQPQHF. J is TRBJ1-5 and V is TRBV10-3, with 7 bases identical to TRBD1. This CDR3 spans 14 amino acids. V lost 7 bases and J lost 3; bases outside the gene matches: 6. Germline CDR1 is ENHRY and CDR2 is SYGVKD.

The gene calls are TRBV7-8 and TRBJ2-5; 8 bases align to TRBD2. Per the germline V gene, CDR1 is SGHVS and CDR2 is FQNEAQ. The CDR3 has 15 amino acids. Unmatched junction bases numbered 7, after V lost 5 bases and J lost 2 bases. CDR3 nucleotides: TGTGCCAGCAGCCAAAGGCGGGGGGTTCAAGAGACCCAGTACTTC. It translates to CASSQRRGVQETQYF.

This chain uses TRBV9 with TRBJ1-2, with 9 bases identical to TRBD1. The junction had 12 bases not matched to a gene; V was cut back by 4 bases and J by 8 bases. There are 15 residues in the CDR3. Per the germline V gene, CDR1 is SGDLS and CDR2 is YYNGEE. In nucleotides, the CDR3 is TGTGCCAGCAGCTTACCTCCGGGACAGGGTAAAGGCTACACCTTC. This gives the protein CASSLPPGQGKGYTF.

The CDR3 region is CSVAQQGGGAFF. The CDR3 region has the DNA TGCAGCGTCGCCCAACAGGGCGGGGGAGCTTTCTTT. V gene TRBV29-1 combines with J gene TRBJ1-1; TRBD1 is a possible D gene (6 bases). CDR1 is SQVTM and CDR2 is ANQGSEA in the germline V gene. The V end was cut by 6 bases, the J end by 10 bases, with 18 bases between. The CDR3 has 12 amino acids.

This clone was counted a single time. The J gene is TRBJ2-7, the V gene TRBV27; 11 bases align to TRBD1. Germline CDR1 reads MNHEY; CDR2 reads SMNVEV (reference sequence). This CDR3 comprises 13 residues. Trimming removed 5 bases from V and 12 bases from J; junction bases left unmatched: 9. CDR3 in DNA: TGTGCCAGCAGTCCTTCGGACAGGGGGCGTTTGTACTTC. It codes for CASSPSDRGRLYF.

This chain connects TRBV6-6 to TRBJ2-1; D is uncertain. Germline V gene data show CDR1 as MNHNY and CDR2 as SVGAGI (reference sequence). This CDR3 spans 13 amino acids. V was trimmed by 2 bases and J by 8 bases, leaving 10 bases between them. The CDR3 nucleotides read TGTGCCAGCAGTTACCATATGGCCGATGAGCAGTTCTTC. Protein sequence: CASSYHMADEQFF.

The chain carries TRBV27 and TRBJ1-3; 7 nucleotides match TRBD1. CDR1 is MNHEY and CDR2 is SMNVEV in the germline V gene (reference sequence). The CDR3 covers 15 residues. With V trimmed by 4 bases and J by 3 bases, 6 bases remained unmatched. The CDR3 DNA follows: TGTGCCAGCAGTTCTAAGGGGGCAGGTGGAAACACCATATATTTT. Its translation is CASSSKGAGGNTIYF.

The rearrangement joins TRBV4-1 to TRBJ1-6; no firm D call. CDR1 and CDR2 (germline): MGHRA, YSYEKL. Trimming cost V 0 bases and J 7 bases, with 10 bases left between them. The CDR3 covers 15 residues. The CDR3 loop reads CASSQDRISNSPLHF. CDR3 DNA sequence: TGCGCCAGCAGCCAAGACAGGATTTCGAATTCACCCCTCCACTTT.

This clone rates as hyperexpanded (1% or more). In the same sample, other DNA sequences code for this CDR3. The V call is TRBV14, the J call TRBJ2-1; TRBD2 is a possible D gene (6 bases). V dropped 4 bases and J dropped 11 bases, with 15 bases sitting between them. CDR1 is SGHDN and CDR2 is FVKESK in the germline V gene. This CDR3 region has 13 residues. CDR3 bases: TGTGCCAGCAGCCGCGGACCTGCGGGGCAGCAGTTCTTC. Translating it yields CASSRGPAGQQFF.

The chain combines TRBV6-5 with TRBJ1-2; D is undetermined. The V and J ends lost 4 bases and 4 bases respectively, with 10 bases between them. Germline V gene sequence: CDR1 MNHEY, CDR2 SVGAGI. There are 13 residues in the CDR3. This CDR3 is CASSLRRAYGYTF. The CDR3 DNA follows: TGTGCCAGCAGTTTGCGGCGCGCCTATGGCTACACCTTC.

The chain couples TRBV5-4 to TRBJ1-2; TRBD1 matches at 7 bases. The CDR3 has 15 amino acids. V shed 4 bases and J 0 bases; nucleotides not matched to a gene: 6. Germline CDR1 SGHNT, CDR2 YYREEE (reference sequence). CDR3 amino acids: CASSRQGDPNYGYTF. DNA of the CDR3: TGTGCCAGCAGCAGACAGGGTGACCCTAACTATGGCTACACCTTC.